These T cell receptor beta chains were read from a single sample in a study of shared clonotypes between healthy human individuals. Some clones are missing from TCRdb's copy, which holds only in-frame ones; the method was immunoSEQ multiplex PCR. The sample lists about 2 million clones, about 95% occurring once. The source material was naive CD8+ T cells sorted from blood. The receptors shown here come from a man aged 18 to 30 in good health. CDR3s include the opening cysteine and the closing phenylalanine or tryptophan. The order of the fields is D gene, J gene, clone size, V gene, CDR3 DNA, CDR3 protein. The D gene is left open where the match is weak. Size tells how often a clone was seen (once, few, many) or the class of an expanded clone, and some rows leave it out.

D gene: -
J gene: TRBJ1-3
clone size: -
V gene: TRBV28
CDR3 DNA: TGTGCCAGCAGCCCTCCCCTAGAAGTTAGCTCTGGAAACACCATATATTTT
CDR3 protein: CASSPPLEVSSGNTIYF

D gene: TRBD2
J gene: TRBJ2-5
clone size: -
V gene: TRBV7-8
CDR3 DNA: TGTGCCAGCAGCTTCCTTAGCGGGACCTCAGAGACCCAGTACTTC
CDR3 protein: CASSFLSGTSETQYF

D gene: -
J gene: TRBJ2-7
clone size: once
V gene: TRBV5-4
CDR3 DNA: TGTGCCAGCAGCGCTAGGGGAGCGGACTACGAGCAGTACTTC
CDR3 protein: CASSARGADYEQYF

D gene: -
J gene: TRBJ1-1
clone size: -
V gene: TRBV5-6
CDR3 DNA: TGTGCCAGCAGCGTACTCAGTGTCGAAGCTTTCTTT
CDR3 protein: CASSVLSVEAFF

D gene: -
J gene: TRBJ2-7
clone size: -
V gene: TRBV27
CDR3 DNA: TGTGCCAGCAGCTTCAGGGGGGTCTCCTACGAGCAGTACTTC
CDR3 protein: CASSFRGVSYEQYF

D gene: -
J gene: TRBJ2-1
clone size: once
V gene: TRBV19
CDR3 DNA: TGTGCCAGTAGTAGACCAATCGGAGCCTACAATGAGCAGTTCTTC
CDR3 protein: CASSRPIGAYNEQFF

D gene: TRBD1
J gene: TRBJ2-5
clone size: once
V gene: TRBV19
CDR3 DNA: TGTGCCAGTAGAACAACAGGGGGCCAAGAGACCCAGTACTTC
CDR3 protein: CASRTTGGQETQYF

D gene: -
J gene: TRBJ2-5
clone size: -
V gene: TRBV11-2
CDR3 DNA: TGTGCCAGCAGCCCCCCTCTGGGGGAATTCCAAGAGACCCAGTACTTC
CDR3 protein: CASSPPLGEFQETQYF

D gene: TRBD2
J gene: TRBJ2-7
clone size: -
V gene: TRBV4-3
CDR3 DNA: TGCGCCAGCAGCCTCGGGACTAGCGGGACACCCTACGAGCAGTACTTC
CDR3 protein: CASSLGTSGTPYEQYF

D gene: -
J gene: TRBJ2-2
clone size: -
V gene: TRBV30
CDR3 DNA: TGTGCCTGGGGACCGGGCCAAGGGAACACCGGGGAGCTGTTTTTT
CDR3 protein: CAWGPGQGNTGELFF

D gene: -
J gene: TRBJ2-1
clone size: -
V gene: TRBV7-9
CDR3 DNA: TGTGCCAGCAGCCTTTCCCCCATTGGCTCCTACAATGAGCAGTTCTTC
CDR3 protein: CASSLSPIGSYNEQFF

D gene: -
J gene: TRBJ2-3
clone size: -
V gene: TRBV27
CDR3 DNA: TGTGCCAGCAGCCGACCGCTGGTCGCGGGCACAGATACGCAGTATTTT
CDR3 protein: CASSRPLVAGTDTQYF

D gene: TRBD2
J gene: TRBJ2-5
clone size: -
V gene: TRBV5-6
CDR3 DNA: TGTGCCAGCTCCTTCGGGGGGGGCATGGAGACCCAGTACTTC
CDR3 protein: CASSFGGGMETQYF

D gene: -
J gene: TRBJ2-2
clone size: -
V gene: TRBV30
CDR3 DNA: TGTGCCTGGAGTGTACGGGGACTGAACACCGGGGAGCTGTTTTTT
CDR3 protein: CAWSVRGLNTGELFF

D gene: TRBD2
J gene: TRBJ2-2
clone size: -
V gene: TRBV6-5
CDR3 DNA: TGTGCCAGCAGTCTAGCGGGGAACACCGGGGAGCTGTTTTTT
CDR3 protein: CASSLAGNTGELFF

D gene: TRBD2
J gene: TRBJ2-1
clone size: -
V gene: TRBV27
CDR3 DNA: TGTGCCAGCAGTTTATTTGCCCGGGGGGGCGGCTATAATGAGCAGTTCTTC
CDR3 protein: CASSLFARGGGYNEQFF

D gene: -
J gene: TRBJ1-2
clone size: -
V gene: TRBV7-9
CDR3 DNA: TGTGCCAGCAGCTTAACCGTCCGGGCCTTC
CDR3 protein: CASSLTVRAF

D gene: -
J gene: TRBJ1-4
clone size: -
V gene: TRBV18
CDR3 DNA: TGTGCCAGCTCACCCGAGGACACAACGGGGGAAAAACTGTTTTTT
CDR3 protein: CASSPEDTTGEKLFF

D gene: -
J gene: TRBJ2-7
clone size: -
V gene: TRBV6-1
CDR3 DNA: TGTGCCAGCAGTGAAGCTGCCCAGGGGTACTACGAGCAGTACTTC
CDR3 protein: CASSEAAQGYYEQYF

D gene: -
J gene: TRBJ1-1
clone size: -
V gene: TRBV9
CDR3 DNA: TGTGCCAGCAGCGCCAGGGGTGGGGCTGAAGCTTTCTTT
CDR3 protein: CASSARGGAEAFF

D gene: -
J gene: TRBJ2-7
clone size: -
V gene: TRBV4-1
CDR3 DNA: TGCGCCAGCAGCCAAGAGCCAGGGCCTGCCCTATACGAGCAGTACTTC
CDR3 protein: CASSQEPGPALYEQYF

D gene: TRBD2
J gene: TRBJ2-5
clone size: -
V gene: TRBV28
CDR3 DNA: TGTGCCAGCAGTCTCTTTAGCGGGGGGAGCCAAGAGACCCAGTACTTC
CDR3 protein: CASSLFSGGSQETQYF